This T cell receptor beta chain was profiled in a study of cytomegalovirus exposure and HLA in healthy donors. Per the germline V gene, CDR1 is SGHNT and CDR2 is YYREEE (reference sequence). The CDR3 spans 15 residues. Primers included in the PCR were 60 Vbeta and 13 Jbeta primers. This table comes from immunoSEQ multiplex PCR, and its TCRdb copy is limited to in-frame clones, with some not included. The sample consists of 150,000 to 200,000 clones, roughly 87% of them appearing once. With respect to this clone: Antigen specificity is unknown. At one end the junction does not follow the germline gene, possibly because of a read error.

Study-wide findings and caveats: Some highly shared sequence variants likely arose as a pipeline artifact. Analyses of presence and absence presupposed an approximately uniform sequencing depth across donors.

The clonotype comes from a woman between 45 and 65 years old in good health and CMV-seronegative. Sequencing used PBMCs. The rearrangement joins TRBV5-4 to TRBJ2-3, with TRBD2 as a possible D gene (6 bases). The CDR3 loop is CASSLKLAGADPQYF. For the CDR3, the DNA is TGTGCCAGCAGCTTGAAACTAGCTGGCGCAGATCCGCAGTATTTT.